Presented here are 13 T cell receptor beta chains from one specimen sequenced in a study of blood T cell repertoires in COVID-19. The protocol was immunoSEQ multiplex PCR, while the TCRdb copy is restricted to in-frame clones and leaves out a portion. The sample consists of about 52,000 clones, over 85% of them appearing once. The sample comprised peripheral blood. The receptors were gathered from a man of 80 years or more with active or convalescent COVID-19.

The gene calls are TRBV20-1 and TRBJ2-3, with a weak D call TRBD2 (6 bases). The CDR3 runs to 10 residues. The germline V gene has CDR1 DFQATT and CDR2 SNEGSKA (reference sequence). V was trimmed by 8 bases and J by 6 bases, leaving 9 bases between them. Written as DNA, the CDR3 is TGCAGTACGGGGGAGGATACGCAGTATTTT. This translates into CSTGEDTQYF.

The CDR3 DNA reads TGTGCCACCAGCACTGATCTTCCAAAGCCGGGACAGGGGGCGGACACCGGGGAGCTGTTTTTT. Its protein is CATSTDLPKPGQGADTGELFF. The rearrangement links TRBV15 to TRBJ2-2; 12 bases are a match to TRBD1. The CDR3 is 21 residues long. V lost 4 bases, J lost 3 bases, and 18 bases stayed unmatched. Germline V gene data show CDR1 as LNHNV and CDR2 as YYDKDF (reference sequence).

CDR3 amino acids: CAISEGGAGTDTQYF. CDR3 nucleotide sequence: TGTGCCATCAGTGAAGGGGGCGCGGGCACAGATACGCAGTATTTT. The V call is TRBV10-3, the J call TRBJ2-3; 7 bases agree with TRBD1. Germline V gene sequence: CDR1 ENHRY, CDR2 SYGVKD. The CDR3 covers 15 residues. After removal of 3 bases from V and 1 base from J, the junction contained 4 bases not matched to a gene.

The chain recombines TRBV9 with TRBJ1-6; D is ambiguous. The CDR3 contains 14 residues. The ends were cut back, 0 bases at V and 7 bases at J, with 8 bases in the middle. Germline V gives CDR1 SGDLS, CDR2 YYNGEE. CDR3 coding DNA: TGTGCCAGCAGCGTAGGGCAGCGGAATTCACCCCTCCACTTT. This encodes CASSVGQRNSPLHF.

The chain joins TRBV3-1 (or the pseudogene TRBV3-2) to TRBJ1-3, with D tentatively TRBD1 (5 bases). The CDR3 length is 15 residues. Germline-derived CDR1 and CDR2 are LGHDT and YNNKEL (reference sequence). The ends were cut back, 7 bases at V and 4 bases at J, with 17 bases in the middle. CDR3 coding DNA: TGTGCCAGCACCCTGCAAGGGGCACGAGGAAACACCATATATTTT. Protein: CASTLQGARGNTIYF.

The genes are TRBV4-1 and TRBJ2-6; no clear D. The CDR3 sequence is 13 residues long. The V gene's germline CDR1 is MGHRA and CDR2 YSYEKL. The germline V and J ends were trimmed by 6 bases and 2 bases, with 5 bases remaining between them. CDR3: CASSPAGANVLTF. The CDR3 DNA reads TGCGCCAGCAGTCCGGCTGGGGCCAACGTCCTGACTTTC.

The chain carries TRBV10-3 and TRBJ2-5, with a tentative D call TRBD2 (7 bases). V lost 4 bases and J 4 bases, leaving 10 bases between the germline ends. CDR1 is ENHRY and CDR2 is SYGVKD in the germline V gene. The CDR3 runs 13 residues. CDR3: CAISGGGLETQYF. CDR3 sequence (DNA): TGTGCCATCAGTGGGGGGGGGCTAGAGACCCAGTACTTC.

This clone showed up just once. The genes are TRBV20-1 and TRBJ1-2, with 7 bases lining up with TRBD1. The CDR3 runs to 13 residues. Losses at the gene ends were 6 bases for V and 3 bases for J; bases not matched to a gene: 7. The germline gives CDR1 DFQATT, CDR2 SNEGSKA (reference sequence). The CDR3 DNA reads TGCAGTGCAAGTAGGGGGCCTGACTATGGCTACACCTTC. It is translated as CSASRGPDYGYTF.

The chain recombines TRBV28 with TRBJ2-7; TRBD1 matches 9 bases. The CDR3 has 18 residues. CDR1 and CDR2 (germline): MDHEN, SYDVKM. The trim removed 6 bases at V and 2 bases at J, leaving 17 bases unmatched. The DNA of the CDR3 is TGTGCCAGCAGCCCACCTCGGGACAGGGCATCCTCCGCCTACGAGCAGTACTTC. Translating gives CASSPPRDRASSAYEQYF.

The count of this clone is one. CDR3 sequence reads: CASSKFRMPGQVERNQPQHF. CDR3 DNA: TGTGCCAGCAGCAAATTTCGAATGCCGGGACAGGTTGAACGAAATCAGCCCCAGCATTTT. The chain uses TRBV7-9 and TRBJ1-5, with TRBD1 identical over 8 bases. The CDR3 length is 20 residues. CDR1 is SEHNR, CDR2 FQNEAQ, per germline (reference sequence). The junction had 22 bases not matched to a gene; V was cut back by 5 bases and J by 4 bases.

CDR3 in DNA: TGTGCCAGCGCCCTAGACAGGCCGAACACTGAAGCTTTCTTT. Encoded protein: CASALDRPNTEAFF. The J gene is TRBJ1-1, the V gene TRBV28; D might be TRBD1 (6 bases). The V gene lost 8 bases and the J gene lost 1 base, with 14 bases spanning the gap. Germline V lookup: CDR1 MDHEN, CDR2 SYDVKM. CDR3 size: 14 residues.

J is TRBJ2-7 and V is TRBV28; D not certain. V lost 5 bases and J lost 4, with 15 bases in between. Germline CDR1 reads MDHEN; CDR2 reads SYDVKM. This CDR3 spans 14 amino acids. Here the CDR3 DNA reads TGTGCCAGCAGTCTCACCCGACTCCATTACGAGCAGTACTTC. Amino acids: CASSLTRLHYEQYF.

The chain uses TRBV28 and TRBJ1-3; 9 bases agree with TRBD1. This CDR3 region has 18 residues. With V trimmed by 5 bases and J by 1 base, 12 bases remained unmatched. Germline CDR1 MDHEN, CDR2 SYDVKM. The DNA of the CDR3 is TGTGCCAGCAGTCCCCCGGGACAGGGAAGATTTTCTGGAAACACCATATATTTT. This encodes CASSPPGQGRFSGNTIYF. The full variable domain, with the rest looked up from reference TRBV28 and TRBJ1-3, is DVKVTQSSRYLVKRTGEKVFLECVQDMDHENMFWYRQDPGLGLRLIYFSYDVKMKEKGDIPEGYSVSREKKERFSLILESASTNQTSMYLCASSPPGQGRFSGNTIYFGEGSWLTVV.